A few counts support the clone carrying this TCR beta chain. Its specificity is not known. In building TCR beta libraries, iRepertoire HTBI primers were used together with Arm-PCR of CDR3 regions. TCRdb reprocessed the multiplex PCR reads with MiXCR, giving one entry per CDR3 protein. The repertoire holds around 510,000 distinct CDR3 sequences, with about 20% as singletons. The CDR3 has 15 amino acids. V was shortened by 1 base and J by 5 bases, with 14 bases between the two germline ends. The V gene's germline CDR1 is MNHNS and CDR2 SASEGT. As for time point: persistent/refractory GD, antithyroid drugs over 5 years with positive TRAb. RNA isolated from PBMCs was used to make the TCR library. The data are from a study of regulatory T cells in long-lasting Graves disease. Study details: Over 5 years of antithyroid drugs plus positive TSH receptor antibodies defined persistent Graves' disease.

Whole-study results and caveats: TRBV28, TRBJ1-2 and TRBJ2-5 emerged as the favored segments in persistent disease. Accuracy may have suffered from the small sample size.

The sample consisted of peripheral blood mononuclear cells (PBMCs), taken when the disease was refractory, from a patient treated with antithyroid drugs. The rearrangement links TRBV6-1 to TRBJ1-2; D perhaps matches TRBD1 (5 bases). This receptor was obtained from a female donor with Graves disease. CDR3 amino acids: CASSEVGGEGYGYTF. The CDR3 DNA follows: TGTGCCAGCAGTGAAGTGGGGGGGGAAGGGTATGGCTACACCTTC.